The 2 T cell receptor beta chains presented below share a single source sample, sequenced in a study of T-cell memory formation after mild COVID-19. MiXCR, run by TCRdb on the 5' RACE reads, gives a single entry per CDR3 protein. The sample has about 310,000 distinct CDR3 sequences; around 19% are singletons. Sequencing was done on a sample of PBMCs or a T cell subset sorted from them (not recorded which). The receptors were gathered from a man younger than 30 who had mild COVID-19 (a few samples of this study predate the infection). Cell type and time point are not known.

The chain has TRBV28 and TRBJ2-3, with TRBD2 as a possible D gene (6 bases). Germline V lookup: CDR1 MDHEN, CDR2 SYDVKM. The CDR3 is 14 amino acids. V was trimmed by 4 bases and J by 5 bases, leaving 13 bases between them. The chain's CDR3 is CASSWGVALDTQYF. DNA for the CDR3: TGTGCCAGCAGTTGGGGGGTAGCGTTAGATACGCAGTATTTT.

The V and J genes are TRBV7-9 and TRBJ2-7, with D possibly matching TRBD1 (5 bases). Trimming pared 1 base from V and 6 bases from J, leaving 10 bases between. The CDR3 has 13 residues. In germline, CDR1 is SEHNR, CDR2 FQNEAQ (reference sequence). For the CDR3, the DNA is TGTGCCAGCAGCTTAGAAGCTACAGGCGAGCAGTACGTC. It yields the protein CASSLEATGEQYV.